These 2 T cell receptor beta chains were all obtained from the same sample, sequenced in a study of early T cells in non-severe SARS-CoV-2 infection. TCRdb reanalysed the 5' RACE reads using MiXCR and keeps one entry per CDR3 protein. The sample carries some 30,000 distinct CDR3 sequences, under 7.5% recorded once. Sequencing was done on a sample of whole blood. The receptors were sampled from an adult who was a healthcare worker with PCR-confirmed SARS-CoV-2 infection or an uninfected control (not recorded which).

This clonotype has only a few counts. The chain recombines TRBV5-4 with TRBJ2-5; 8 bases fit TRBD2. Germline-derived CDR1 and CDR2 are SGHNT and YYREEE (reference sequence). J was trimmed by 8 bases and V by 0 bases; bases with no gene match: 15. The CDR3 is made up of 17 amino acids. The DNA of the CDR3 is TGTGCCAGCAGCTTGGGTTCGCGGGAGGACCCTTCGGGTACCCAGTACTTC. Translation: CASSLGSREDPSGTQYF. Based on the CDR3 plus reference TRBV5-4 and TRBJ2-5, the full variable domain is ETGVTQSPTHLIKTRGQQVTLRCSSQSGHNTVSWYQQALGQGPQFIFQYYREEENGRGNFPPRFSGLQFPNYSSELNVNALELDDSALYLCASSLGSREDPSGTQYFGPGTRLLVL.

The chain joins TRBV7-8 to TRBJ1-1; 7 bases map to TRBD1. CDR3 size: 14 residues. Unmatched junction bases numbered 9, after V lost 5 bases and J lost 6 bases. Germline V gene lookup returns CDR1 SGHVS and CDR2 FQNEAQ. The chain's CDR3 is CASSPQQGRSEAFF. CDR3 sequence (DNA): TGTGCCAGCAGCCCCCAACAGGGGAGGTCTGAAGCTTTCTTT.